This TCR beta chain was identified in a study of T cell responses to AZD1222 COVID-19 vaccine. Study observations and caveats: Donors were mostly white British, more females; clonal diversity possibly underestimated.

The method was immunoSEQ multiplex PCR; TCRdb's version includes in-frame clones alone and lacks a portion of them. In the table there are 140,000 to 150,000 clones, approximately 91% of which are singletons. A single count supports this clone. The antigen remains undetermined. CDR1 KGHSH and CDR2 LQKENI come from the germline V gene. CDR3 length: 14 residues. The trim removed 3 bases at V and 7 bases at J, leaving 5 bases unmatched. The source is an adult who received the AZD1222 COVID-19 vaccine. The specimen comprised peripheral blood, sampled 28 days after the second AZD1222 dose. The chain has TRBV18 and TRBJ2-1; 8 bases match TRBD2. CDR3 residues: CASSPAGGGNEQFF. CDR3 DNA: TGTGCCAGCTCACCGGCGGGGGGAGGAAATGAGCAGTTCTTC.